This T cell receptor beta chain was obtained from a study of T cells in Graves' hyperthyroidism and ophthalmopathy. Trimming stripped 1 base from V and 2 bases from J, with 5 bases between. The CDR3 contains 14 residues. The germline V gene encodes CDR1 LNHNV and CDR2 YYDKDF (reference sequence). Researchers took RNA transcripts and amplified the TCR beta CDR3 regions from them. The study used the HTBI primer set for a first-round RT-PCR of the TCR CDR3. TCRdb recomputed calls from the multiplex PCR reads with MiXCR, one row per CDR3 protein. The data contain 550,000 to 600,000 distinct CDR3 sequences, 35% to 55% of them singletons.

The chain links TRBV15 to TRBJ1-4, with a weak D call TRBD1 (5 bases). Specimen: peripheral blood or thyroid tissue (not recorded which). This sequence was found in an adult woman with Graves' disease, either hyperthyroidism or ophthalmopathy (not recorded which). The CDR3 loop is CATSRGQTNEKLFF. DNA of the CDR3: TGTGCCACCAGCAGAGGACAGACTAATGAAAAACTGTTTTTT.